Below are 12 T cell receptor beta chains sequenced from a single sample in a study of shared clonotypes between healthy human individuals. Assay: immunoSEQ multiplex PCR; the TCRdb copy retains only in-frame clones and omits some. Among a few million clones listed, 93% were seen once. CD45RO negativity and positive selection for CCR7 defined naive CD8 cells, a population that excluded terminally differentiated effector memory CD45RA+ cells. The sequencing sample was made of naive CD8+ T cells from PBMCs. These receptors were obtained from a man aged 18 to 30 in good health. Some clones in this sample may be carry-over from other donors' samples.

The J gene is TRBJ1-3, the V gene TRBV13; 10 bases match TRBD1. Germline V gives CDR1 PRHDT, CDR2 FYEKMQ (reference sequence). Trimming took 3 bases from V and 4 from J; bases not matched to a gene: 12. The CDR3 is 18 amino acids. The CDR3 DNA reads TGTGCCAGCAGCTTCGAGGGACAGGGGCGAATGTTAGGAAACACCATATATTTT. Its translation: CASSFEGQGRMLGNTIYF.

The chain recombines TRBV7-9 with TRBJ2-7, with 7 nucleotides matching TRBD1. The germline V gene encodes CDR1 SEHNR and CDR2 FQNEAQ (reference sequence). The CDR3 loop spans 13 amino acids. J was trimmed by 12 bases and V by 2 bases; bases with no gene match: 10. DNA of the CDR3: TGTGCCAGCAGCTTAAACTTGGGGACAGCTCCGTACTTC. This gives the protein CASSLNLGTAPYF.

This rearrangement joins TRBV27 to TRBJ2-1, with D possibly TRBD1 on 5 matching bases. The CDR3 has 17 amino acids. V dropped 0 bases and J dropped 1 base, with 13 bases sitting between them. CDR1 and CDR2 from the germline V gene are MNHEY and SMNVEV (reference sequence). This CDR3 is CASSLSAGWISYNEQFF. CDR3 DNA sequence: TGTGCCAGCAGTTTATCGGCAGGGTGGATATCCTACAATGAGCAGTTCTTC.

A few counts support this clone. The CDR3 nucleotides are TGTGCCTGGGAACAGGATAGCAATCAGCCCCAGCATTTT. It encodes CAWEQDSNQPQHF. V and J are TRBV30 and TRBJ1-5, with a weak D call TRBD1 (5 bases). The CDR3 contains 13 residues. Trimming pared 5 bases from V and 0 bases from J, leaving 8 bases between. Germline V lookup: CDR1 GTSNPN, CDR2 SVGIG (reference sequence).

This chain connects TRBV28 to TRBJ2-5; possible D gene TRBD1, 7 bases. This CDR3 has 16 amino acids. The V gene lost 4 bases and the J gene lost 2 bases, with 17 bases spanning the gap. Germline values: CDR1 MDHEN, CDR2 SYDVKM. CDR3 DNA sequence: TGTGCCAGCAGTTCCAACAGGGGAGGAGCACAAGAGACCCAGTACTTC. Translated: CASSSNRGGAQETQYF.

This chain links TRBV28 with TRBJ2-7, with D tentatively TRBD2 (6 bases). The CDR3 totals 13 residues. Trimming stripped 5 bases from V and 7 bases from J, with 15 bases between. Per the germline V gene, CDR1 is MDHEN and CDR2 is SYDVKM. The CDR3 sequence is CASSRAGEREQYF. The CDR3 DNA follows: TGTGCCAGCAGTAGAGCGGGTGAAAGGGAGCAGTACTTC.

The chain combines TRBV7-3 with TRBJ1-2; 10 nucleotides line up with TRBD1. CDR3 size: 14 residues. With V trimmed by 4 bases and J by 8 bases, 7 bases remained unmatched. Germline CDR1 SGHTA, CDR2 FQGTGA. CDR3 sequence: CASSSDDRGLGYTF. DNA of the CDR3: TGTGCCAGCAGCTCGGACGACAGGGGGCTCGGCTACACCTTC.

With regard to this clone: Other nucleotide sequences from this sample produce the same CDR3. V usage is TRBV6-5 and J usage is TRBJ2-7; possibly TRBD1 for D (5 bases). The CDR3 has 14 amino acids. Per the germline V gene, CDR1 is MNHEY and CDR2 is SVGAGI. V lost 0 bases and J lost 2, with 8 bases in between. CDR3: CASSYSGRAYEQYF. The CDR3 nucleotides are TGTGCCAGCAGTTACTCTGGCAGGGCCTACGAGCAGTACTTC.

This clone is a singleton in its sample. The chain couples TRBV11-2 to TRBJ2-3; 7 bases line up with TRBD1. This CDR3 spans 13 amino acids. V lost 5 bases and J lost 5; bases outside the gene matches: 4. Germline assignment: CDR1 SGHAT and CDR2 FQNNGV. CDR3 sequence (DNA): TGTGCCAGCAGCGAAGGGACAGTAGATACGCAGTATTTT. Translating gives CASSEGTVDTQYF.

This CDR3 is CASSPEPGQGETQYF. The CDR3 region has the DNA TGTGCCAGCAGCCCAGAGCCGGGACAGGGAGAGACCCAGTACTTC. The chain couples TRBV7-9 to TRBJ2-5, with 9 bases aligning to TRBD1. The germline V gene encodes CDR1 SEHNR and CDR2 FQNEAQ (reference sequence). This CDR3 region has 15 residues. J gave up 4 bases and V 5 bases, and 8 bases lay outside the gene matches.

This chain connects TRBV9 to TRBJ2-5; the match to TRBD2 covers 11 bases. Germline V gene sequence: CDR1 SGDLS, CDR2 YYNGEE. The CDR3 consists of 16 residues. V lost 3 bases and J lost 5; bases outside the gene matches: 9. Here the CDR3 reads CASSGGASGRSETQYF. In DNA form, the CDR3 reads TGTGCCAGCAGCGGAGGGGCTAGCGGGAGGTCGGAGACCCAGTACTTC.

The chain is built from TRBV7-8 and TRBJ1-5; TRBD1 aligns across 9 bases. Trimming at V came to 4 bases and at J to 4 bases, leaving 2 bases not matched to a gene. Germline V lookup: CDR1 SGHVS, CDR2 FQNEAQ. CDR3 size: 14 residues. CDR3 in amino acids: CASSSGQGNQPQHF. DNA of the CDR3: TGTGCCAGCAGCTCGGGACAGGGTAATCAGCCCCAGCATTTT.